Following are 16 T cell receptor beta chains from one sample sequenced in a study of cytotoxic CD8 clonotypes in ibrutinib-treated CLL. Sequencing was performed with immunoSEQ multiplex PCR; in TCRdb, only in-frame clones are kept and a portion is missing. Altogether about 72,000 clones are present, 75% to 85% being singletons, with the ten largest covering more than 7.5%. The material sequenced was PBMCs, taken at disease progression, from a patient treated with ibrutinib. These receptor sequences come from a human donor with chronic lymphocytic leukemia.

The chain links TRBV9 to TRBJ1-2, with D possibly TRBD1 on 5 matching bases. The CDR3 is 13 amino acids. With 4 bases removed from V and 5 bases from J, the gap between germline ends came to 12 bases. Germline V gene data show CDR1 as SGDLS and CDR2 as YYNGEE. CDR3 coding DNA: TGTGCCAGCAGCCCAGTGGGGGGGTATGGCTACACCTTC. Protein: CASSPVGGYGYTF. The full variable domain, in which reference TRBV9 and TRBJ1-2 provide the parts outside the CDR3, is DSGVTQTPKHLITATGQRVTLRCSPRSGDLSVYWYQQSLDQGLQFLIQYYNGEERAKGNILERFSAQQFPDLHSELNLSSLELGDSALYFCASSPVGGYGYTFGSGTRLTVV.

This chain links TRBV5-4 with TRBJ2-7, with D hard to call. Germline-derived CDR1 and CDR2 are SGHNT and YYREEE (reference sequence). The length of the CDR3 is 14 residues. Trimming took off 0 bases at V and 2 bases at J, with 9 bases between the two ends. Here the CDR3 reads CASSLGPGTYEQYF. The DNA for the CDR3 is TGTGCCAGCAGCTTGGGTCCGGGTACCTACGAGCAGTACTTC.

The chain couples TRBV28 to TRBJ1-3; no firm D call. The CDR3 extends over 19 amino acids. V lost 1 base and J 0 bases, leaving 19 bases between the germline ends. Germline lookup yields CDR1 MDHEN and CDR2 SYDVKM. In DNA form, the CDR3 reads TGTGCCAGCAGTTTATTTAAAATGCGTGGACGCAACTCTGGAAACACCATATATTTT. Translation: CASSLFKMRGRNSGNTIYF.

The chain uses TRBV6-5 and TRBJ2-7; TRBD2 aligns across 9 bases. CDR3 length equals 16 residues. Per the germline V gene, CDR1 is MNHEY and CDR2 is SVGAGI. The V segment lost 0 bases and the J segment 1 base; nucleotides outside the gene matches: 4. CDR3 amino acids: CASSYSLAGLSYEQYF. CDR3 nucleotides: TGTGCCAGCAGTTACTCCCTAGCGGGGCTATCCTACGAGCAGTACTTC.

V is TRBV4-2 and J is TRBJ2-3; D is ambiguous. Germline V CDR1 and CDR2: LGHNA, YNFKEQ. The CDR3 length is 16 residues. V shed 4 bases and J shed 4 bases, with 18 bases lying between them. The CDR3 DNA follows: TGTGCCAGCAGCCCAAGGGCCAGTTCCCTCGCAGATACGCAGTATTTT. This sequence encodes CASSPRASSLADTQYF.

V gene TRBV7-3 combines with J gene TRBJ2-5; 14 positions agree with TRBD2. The germline CDR1 and CDR2 sequences are SGHTA and FQGTGA. V lost 5 bases, J lost 5 bases, and 4 bases stayed unmatched. The length of the CDR3 is 15 residues. This CDR3 reads CASSPGLAGVETQYF. As DNA, the CDR3 is TGTGCCAGCAGCCCGGGACTAGCGGGAGTGGAGACCCAGTACTTC.

The genes are TRBV19 and TRBJ1-5; D may be TRBD1 (5 bases). The CDR3 spans 16 residues. The germline V gene has CDR1 LNHDA and CDR2 SQIVND (reference sequence). The ends were cut back, 4 bases at V and 2 bases at J, with 15 bases in the middle. CDR3 sequence: CASSTKLGGGNQPQHF. In nucleotides, the CDR3 is TGTGCCAGTAGTACAAAATTGGGAGGGGGCAATCAGCCCCAGCATTTT.

The chain joins TRBV5-1 to TRBJ2-3; maybe TRBD2 (6 bases). The CDR3 is 14 amino acids. The germline gives CDR1 SGHRS, CDR2 YFSETQ. The ends were cut back, 3 bases at V and 0 bases at J, with 8 bases in the middle. In DNA form, the CDR3 reads TGCGCCAGCAGCTCCGGGACTAGCACAGATACGCAGTATTTT. Protein: CASSSGTSTDTQYF.

This clone was found a few times. This chain uses TRBV5-4 with TRBJ2-3; maybe TRBD2 (6 bases). The CDR3 is 15 amino acids. Germline loops: CDR1 SGHNT, CDR2 YYREEE (reference sequence). Trimming pared 2 bases from V and 0 bases from J, leaving 10 bases between. CDR3 sequence: CASSLALASTDTQYF. Here the CDR3 DNA reads TGTGCCAGCAGCTTAGCACTAGCTAGCACAGATACGCAGTATTTT.

The gene calls are TRBV27 and TRBJ1-2; D gene unclear. V was trimmed by 4 bases and J by 3 bases, leaving 9 bases between them. Germline CDR1 MNHEY, CDR2 SMNVEV (reference sequence). This CDR3 region has 13 residues. CDR3 sequence reads: CASSSTVDYGYTF. CDR3 sequence (DNA): TGTGCCAGCAGTTCGACGGTGGACTATGGCTACACCTTC.

The chain employs TRBV30 and TRBJ1-5; 10 positions match TRBD1. The CDR3 contains 15 residues. Unmatched junction bases numbered 8, after V lost 5 bases and J lost 4 bases. Germline loops: CDR1 GTSNPN, CDR2 SVGIG (reference sequence). The CDR3 protein is CAWGRRDRGNQPQHF. The DNA for the CDR3 is TGTGCCTGGGGTCGCCGGGACAGGGGAAATCAGCCCCAGCATTTT.

This clone was observed a single time. The chain has TRBV28 and TRBJ2-7; D is undetermined. Looked up from germline, CDR1 is MDHEN and CDR2 is SYDVKM. The CDR3 totals 13 residues. The V gene lost 6 bases and the J gene lost 4 bases, with 13 bases spanning the gap. The CDR3 protein is CASRLGVSYEQYF. The CDR3 DNA is TGTGCCAGCAGGTTGGGCGTCAGTTACGAGCAGTACTTC. The whole variable domain, filled in from reference TRBV28 and TRBJ2-7, reads DVKVTQSSRYLVKRTGEKVFLECVQDMDHENMFWYRQDPGLGLRLIYFSYDVKMKEKGDIPEGYSVSREKKERFSLILESASTNQTSMYLCASRLGVSYEQYFGPGTRLTVT.

The chain recombines TRBV7-9 with TRBJ1-2, with no clear D. Germline assignment: CDR1 SEHNR and CDR2 FQNEAQ (reference sequence). V gave up 1 base and J gave up 4 bases, with 10 bases separating them. This CDR3 has 14 residues. The chain's CDR3 is CASSLVGESYGYTF. Here the CDR3 DNA reads TGTGCCAGCAGCTTAGTCGGGGAAAGCTATGGCTACACCTTC.

This clone was seen more than once but under ten times. The DNA of the CDR3 is TGTGCCAGCAGCGTTCGTGCGGGAGGGAGCACAGATACGCAGTATTTT. Protein sequence: CASSVRAGGSTDTQYF. The chain carries TRBV9 and TRBJ2-3, with 9 bases lining up with TRBD2. V was pared by 2 bases and J by 0 bases, with 4 bases of the junction left unmatched. The CDR3 has 16 amino acids. CDR1 SGDLS and CDR2 YYNGEE come from the germline V gene.

The chain couples TRBV10-3 to TRBJ2-7, with 8 bases matching TRBD1. Trimming removed 10 bases from V and 4 bases from J; junction bases left unmatched: 12. The CDR3 loop spans 14 amino acids. Germline V CDR1 and CDR2: ENHRY, SYGVKD. CDR3 amino acids: CASEGGTGGYEQYF. CDR3 in DNA: TGTGCCAGCGAGGGTGGGACAGGCGGTTACGAGCAGTACTTC.

The chain employs TRBV27 and TRBJ1-2; no reliable D call. CDR1 and CDR2 (germline): MNHEY, SMNVEV (reference sequence). This CDR3 is built from 13 residues. With 3 bases removed from V and 5 bases from J, the gap between germline ends came to 10 bases. The DNA of the CDR3 is TGTGCCAGCAGTTTCAAGGGAGGGTATGGCTACACCTTC. This sequence encodes CASSFKGGYGYTF.